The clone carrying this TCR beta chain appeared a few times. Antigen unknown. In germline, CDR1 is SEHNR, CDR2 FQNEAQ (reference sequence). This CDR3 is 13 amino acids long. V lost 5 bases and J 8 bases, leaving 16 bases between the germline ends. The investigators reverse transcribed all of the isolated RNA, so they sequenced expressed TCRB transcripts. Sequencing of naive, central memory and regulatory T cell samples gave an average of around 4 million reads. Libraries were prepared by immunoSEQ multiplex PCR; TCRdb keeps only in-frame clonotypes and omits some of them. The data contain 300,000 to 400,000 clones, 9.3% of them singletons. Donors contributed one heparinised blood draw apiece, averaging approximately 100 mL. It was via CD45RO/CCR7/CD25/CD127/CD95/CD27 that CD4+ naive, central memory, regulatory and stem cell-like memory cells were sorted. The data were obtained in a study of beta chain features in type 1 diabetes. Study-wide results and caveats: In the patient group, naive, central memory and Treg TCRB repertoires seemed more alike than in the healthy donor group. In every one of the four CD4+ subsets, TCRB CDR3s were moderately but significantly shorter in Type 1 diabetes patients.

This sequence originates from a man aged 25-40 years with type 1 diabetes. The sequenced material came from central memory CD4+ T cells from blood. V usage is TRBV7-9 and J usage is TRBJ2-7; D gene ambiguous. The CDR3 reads CASSPGGLSKQYF. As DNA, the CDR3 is TGTGCCAGCAGCCCCGGCGGCCTTTCCAAGCAGTACTTC.